The next 17 T cell receptor beta chains were all read from a single sample in a study of T cells after yellow fever vaccination. TCRdb independently ran MiXCR on the 5' RACE reads; one entry per CDR3 protein. The top ten clones hold roughly 19% of a sample with more than 300,000 distinct CDR3 sequences, over 3.5% of them seen once. The sequencing used PBMCs, collected 15 days after the yellow fever booster vaccination. The receptor source for this set is a man aged 18 to 30 who received the YFV17D yellow fever vaccine.

This clonotype was counted at least ten times. V and J are TRBV4-1 and TRBJ1-1; no definite D call. The CDR3 length is 18 residues. In germline, CDR1 is MGHRA, CDR2 YSYEKL. V dropped 7 bases and J dropped 0 bases, with 24 bases sitting between them. The DNA for the CDR3 is TGCGCCAGCACCGGAACAGCAGGCCTCATGACATTGAACACTGAAGCTTTCTTT. Protein product: CASTGTAGLMTLNTEAFF.

The gene calls are TRBV5-1 and TRBJ2-5, with D perhaps TRBD1 (5 bases). The CDR3 has 15 residues. Germline V CDR1 and CDR2: SGHRS, YFSETQ. Trimming removed 0 bases from V and 5 bases from J, with 14 bases in between. The CDR3 is CASSLALQGGETQYF. The DNA for the CDR3 is TGCGCCAGCAGCTTGGCCCTCCAGGGCGGCGAGACCCAGTACTTC. Looking up the rest from reference TRBV5-1 and TRBJ2-5 gives the full variable domain: KAGVTQTPRYLIKTRGQQVTLSCSPISGHRSVSWYQQTPGQGLQFLFEYFSETQRNKGNFPGRFSGRQFSNSRSEMNVSTLELGDSALYLCASSLALQGGETQYFGPGTRLLVL.

The chain joins TRBV6-5 to TRBJ1-1, with D unresolved. The CDR3 is made up of 12 amino acids. Germline lookup yields CDR1 MNHEY and CDR2 SVGAGI. Trimming shortened V by 11 bases and J by 3 bases, and 13 bases separated the two germline ends. The CDR3 protein is CAAGPRDTEAFF. The DNA of the CDR3 is TGTGCCGCCGGGCCTCGGGACACTGAAGCTTTCTTT.

Ten or more counts support this clonotype. The rearrangement links TRBV6-4 to TRBJ2-1, with D possibly being TRBD2 (6 bases). Trimming left V 6 bases short and J 6 bases short, with 15 bases between. Germline V CDR1 and CDR2: MRHNA, SNTAGT. The CDR3 length is 14 residues. The CDR3 DNA is TGTGCCAGCAGCCCCGGGAGAGGGGCCAATGAGCAGTTCTTC. This sequence encodes CASSPGRGANEQFF.

Only a few counts were recorded for this clonotype. The chain carries TRBV4-1 and TRBJ1-2; D may be TRBD1 (5 bases). There are 14 residues in the CDR3. The V gene lost 2 bases and the J gene lost 1 base, with 8 bases spanning the gap. Germline lookup yields CDR1 MGHRA and CDR2 YSYEKL. The CDR3 spells CASSQSQGNYGYTF. CDR3 sequence (DNA): TGCGCCAGCAGCCAATCGCAGGGTAACTATGGCTACACCTTC.

This clonotype was observed at least ten times. CDR3 nucleotide sequence: TGCGCCAGCAGCTTGACGGGACAGGGGGATGAGCAGTACGTC. It translates to CASSLTGQGDEQYV. V gene TRBV5-1 combines with J gene TRBJ2-7; 11 positions agree with TRBD1. This CDR3 is 14 amino acids long. The germline CDR1 and CDR2 sequences are SGHRS and YFSETQ. Trimming at V came to 1 base and at J to 7 bases, leaving 4 bases not matched to a gene.

This clonotype was seen a handful of times. CDR3 in amino acids: CASSSATENTGELFF. The CDR3 region has the DNA TGTGCCAGCAGCTCCGCGACAGAGAACACCGGGGAGCTGTTTTTT. The chain carries TRBV11-2 and TRBJ2-2, with D possibly matching TRBD1 (5 bases). CDR1 is SGHAT, CDR2 FQNNGV, per germline. The CDR3 is 15 residues long. Deletions cut 4 bases from V and 1 base from J, with 10 bases between.

This clonotype was counted between two and nine times. V usage is TRBV7-2 and J usage is TRBJ1-2; a possible D gene is TRBD1 (6 bases). V lost 5 bases to trimming and J lost 6 bases, with 19 bases between them. CDR3 size: 15 residues. Per germline, CDR1 SGHTA and CDR2 FQGNSA. The chain's CDR3 is CASSPDRPTSHGYTF. CDR3 coding DNA: TGTGCCAGCAGCCCGGACAGACCCACCTCACATGGCTACACCTTC. The variable domain in full, completed from reference TRBV7-2 and TRBJ1-2, reads GAGVSQSPSNKVTEKGKDVELRCDPISGHTALYWYRQSLGQGLEFLIYFQGNSAPDKSGLPSDRFSAERTGGSVSTLTIQRTQQEDSAVYLCASSPDRPTSHGYTFGSGTRLTVV.

This clonotype was seen only a few times. This sequence joins TRBV6-5 and TRBJ2-5, with D tentatively TRBD2 (5 bases). Germline lookup yields CDR1 MNHEY and CDR2 SVGAGI. V dropped 4 bases and J dropped 4 bases, with 7 bases sitting between them. The CDR3 runs to 12 residues. CDR3 in DNA: TGTGCCAGCAGTTCGGGGTCAGAGACCCAGTACTTC. Translating gives CASSSGSETQYF.

The chain employs TRBV2 and TRBJ2-2; D gene ambiguous. Germline V lookup: CDR1 SNHLY, CDR2 FYNNEI. The CDR3 totals 12 residues. Trimming pared 6 bases from V and 6 bases from J, leaving 8 bases between. DNA for the CDR3: TGTGCCAGCAGAATGATTTCCGGGGAGCTGTTTTTT. Its translation: CASRMISGELFF.

V is TRBV29-1 and J is TRBJ2-1; TRBD2 matches 7 bases. Looked up from germline, CDR1 is SQVTM and CDR2 is ANQGSEA. With 3 bases clipped from V and 5 bases from J, the junction kept 7 bases outside the gene matches. This CDR3 region has 14 residues. CDR3 in DNA: TGCAGCGTTGAGGGAGGGGAGCAGGACAATGAGCAGTTCTTC. Translating gives CSVEGGEQDNEQFF.

This clonotype turned up a few times. The chain employs TRBV5-1 and TRBJ2-1; tentatively, D is TRBD1 or TRBD2 (5 bases each). The V end was cut by 2 bases, the J end by 0 bases, with 12 bases between. The length of the CDR3 is 16 residues. The germline CDR1 and CDR2 sequences are SGHRS and YFSETQ. In DNA, the CDR3 is TGCGCCAGCAGCTTCCGGGACCGCAGCTCCTACAATGAGCAGTTCTTC. This codes for CASSFRDRSSYNEQFF.

The J gene is TRBJ2-1, the V gene TRBV29-1; maybe TRBD1 (6 bases). Germline V gene lookup returns CDR1 SQVTM and CDR2 ANQGSEA. Trimming cost V 7 bases and J 9 bases, with 16 bases left between them. The CDR3 consists of 12 residues. In DNA, the CDR3 is TGCAGCGCGGTCCAGGGGTCAAGTGAGCAGTTCTTC. Translation: CSAVQGSSEQFF.

The chain employs TRBV5-1 and TRBJ1-2; possible D gene TRBD1, 6 bases. The CDR3 runs to 16 residues. CDR1 is SGHRS and CDR2 is YFSETQ in the germline V gene. Between the trimmed V and J ends, which lost 0 bases and 4 bases, there was a span of 16 bases. The CDR3 region is CASSLVGGLPVYGYTF. DNA of the CDR3: TGCGCCAGCAGCTTGGTTGGGGGCCTACCTGTCTATGGCTACACCTTC.

This clonotype was counted many times. This rearrangement joins TRBV7-9 to TRBJ2-5, with TRBD2 matching 11 bases. V gave up 6 bases and J gave up 2 bases; unmatched junction bases: 5. Germline CDR1 reads SEHNR; CDR2 reads FQNEAQ (reference sequence). The CDR3 sequence is 15 residues long. In DNA, the CDR3 is TGTGCCAGCAGGACACGGACTAGCGGGCAAGAGACCCAGTACTTC. Residues: CASRTRTSGQETQYF. The full variable domain, in which reference TRBV7-9 and TRBJ2-5 provide the parts outside the CDR3, is DTGVSQNPRHKITKRGQNVTFRCDPISEHNRLYWYRQTLGQGPEFLTYFQNEAQLEKSRLLSDRFSAERPKGSFSTLEIQRTEQGDSAMYLCASRTRTSGQETQYFGPGTRLLVL.

This clonotype appeared many times. This chain uses TRBV6-6 with TRBJ2-4; D gene unclear. The CDR3 loop spans 12 amino acids. Germline CDR1 and CDR2: MNHNY and SVGAGI (reference sequence). V lost 5 bases, J lost 1 base, and 3 bases lay in between. CDR3 amino acids: CASSRAKNIQYF. The CDR3 DNA reads as TGTGCCAGCAGTAGGGCCAAAAACATTCAGTACTTC.

This clonotype was counted at least ten times. The junction departs from the called germline gene at one end, perhaps through a read error. The V and J genes are TRBV2 and TRBJ2-1; 9 bases map to TRBD2. CDR1 is SNHLY and CDR2 is FYNNEI in the germline V gene. The CDR3 sequence is 15 residues long. The CDR3: CASREGGGAVHEQFF. DNA of the CDR3: TGTGCCAGCAGGGAAGGCGGGGGGGCTGTCCATGAGCAGTTCTTC.